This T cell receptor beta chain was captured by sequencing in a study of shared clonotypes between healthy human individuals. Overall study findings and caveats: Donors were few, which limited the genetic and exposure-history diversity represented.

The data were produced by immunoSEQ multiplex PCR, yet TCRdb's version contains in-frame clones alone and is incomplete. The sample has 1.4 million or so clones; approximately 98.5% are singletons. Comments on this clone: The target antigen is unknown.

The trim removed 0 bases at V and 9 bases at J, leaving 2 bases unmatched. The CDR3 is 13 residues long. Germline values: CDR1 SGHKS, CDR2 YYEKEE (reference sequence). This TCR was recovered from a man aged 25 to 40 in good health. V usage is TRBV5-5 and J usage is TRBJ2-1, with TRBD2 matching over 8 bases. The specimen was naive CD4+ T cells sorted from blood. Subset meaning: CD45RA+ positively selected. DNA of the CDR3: TGTGCCAGCAGCTTGGGTACTAGCGGTGAGCAGTTCTTC. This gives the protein CASSLGTSGEQFF. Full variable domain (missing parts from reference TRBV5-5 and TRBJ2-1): DAGVTQSPTHLIKTRGQQVTLRCSPISGHKSVSWYQQVLGQGPQFIFQYYEKEERGRGNFPDRFSARQFPNYSSELNVNALLLGDSALYLCASSLGTSGEQFFGPGTRLTVL.